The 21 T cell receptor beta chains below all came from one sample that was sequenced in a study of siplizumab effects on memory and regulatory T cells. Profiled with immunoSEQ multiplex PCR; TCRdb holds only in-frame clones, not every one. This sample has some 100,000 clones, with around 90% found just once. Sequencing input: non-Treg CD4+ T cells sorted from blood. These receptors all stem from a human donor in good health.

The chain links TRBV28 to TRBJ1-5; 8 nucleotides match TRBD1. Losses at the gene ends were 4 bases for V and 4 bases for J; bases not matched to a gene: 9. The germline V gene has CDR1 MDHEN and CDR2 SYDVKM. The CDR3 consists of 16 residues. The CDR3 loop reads CASSSQGAERNQPQHF. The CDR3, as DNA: TGTGCCAGCAGTTCCCAGGGGGCTGAGCGGAATCAGCCCCAGCATTTT.

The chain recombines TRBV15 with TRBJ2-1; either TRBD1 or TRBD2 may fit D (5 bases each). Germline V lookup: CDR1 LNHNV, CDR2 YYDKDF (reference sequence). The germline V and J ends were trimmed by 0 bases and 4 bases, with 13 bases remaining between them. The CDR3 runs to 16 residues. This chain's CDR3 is CATSRDQGELYNEQFF. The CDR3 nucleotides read TGTGCCACCAGCAGAGATCAAGGGGAGCTGTACAATGAGCAGTTCTTC.

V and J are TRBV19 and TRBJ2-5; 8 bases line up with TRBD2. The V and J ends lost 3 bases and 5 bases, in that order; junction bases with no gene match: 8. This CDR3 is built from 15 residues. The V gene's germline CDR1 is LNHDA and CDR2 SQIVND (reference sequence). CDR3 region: CASSIPGGPSETQYF. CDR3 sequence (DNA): TGTGCCAGTAGTATTCCGGGAGGGCCGTCTGAGACCCAGTACTTC.

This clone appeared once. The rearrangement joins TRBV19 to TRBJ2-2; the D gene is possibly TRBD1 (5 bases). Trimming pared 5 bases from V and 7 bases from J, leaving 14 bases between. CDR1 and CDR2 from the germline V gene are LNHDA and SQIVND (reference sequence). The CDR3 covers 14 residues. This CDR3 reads CASSGQGRYGELFF. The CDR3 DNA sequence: TGTGCCAGTAGTGGGCAGGGAAGGTACGGGGAGCTGTTTTTT.

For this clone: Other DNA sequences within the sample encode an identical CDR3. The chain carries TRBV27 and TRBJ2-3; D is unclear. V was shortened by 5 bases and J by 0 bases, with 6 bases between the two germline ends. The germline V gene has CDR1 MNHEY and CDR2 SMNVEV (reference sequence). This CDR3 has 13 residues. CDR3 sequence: CASSPYSTDTQYF. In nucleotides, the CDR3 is TGTGCCAGCAGTCCATATAGCACAGATACGCAGTATTTT.

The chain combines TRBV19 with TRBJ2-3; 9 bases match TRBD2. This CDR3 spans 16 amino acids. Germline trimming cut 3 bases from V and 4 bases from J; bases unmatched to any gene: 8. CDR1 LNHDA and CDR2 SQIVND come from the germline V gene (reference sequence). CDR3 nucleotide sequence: TGTGCCAGTAGTATCCAGGCGGGAGGGCCGCCAGATACGCAGTATTTT. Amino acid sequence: CASSIQAGGPPDTQYF.

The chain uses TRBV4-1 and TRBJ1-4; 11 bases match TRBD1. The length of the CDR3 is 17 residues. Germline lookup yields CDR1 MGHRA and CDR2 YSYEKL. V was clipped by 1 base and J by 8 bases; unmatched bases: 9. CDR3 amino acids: CASSQGGTGGRKEKLFF. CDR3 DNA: TGCGCCAGCAGCCAAGGTGGGACAGGGGGGAGAAAGGAAAAACTGTTTTTT.

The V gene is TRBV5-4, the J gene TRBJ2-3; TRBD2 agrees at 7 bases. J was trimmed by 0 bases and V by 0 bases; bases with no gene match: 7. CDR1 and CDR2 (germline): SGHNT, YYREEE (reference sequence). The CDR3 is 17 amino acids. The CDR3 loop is CASSLASSGYSTDTQYF. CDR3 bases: TGTGCCAGCAGCTTGGCCTCTAGCGGATATAGCACAGATACGCAGTATTTT.

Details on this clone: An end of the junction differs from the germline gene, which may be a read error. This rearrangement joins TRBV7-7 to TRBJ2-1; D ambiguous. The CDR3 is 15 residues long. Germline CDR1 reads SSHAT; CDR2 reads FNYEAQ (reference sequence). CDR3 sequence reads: CASSSEASSYNEQFF. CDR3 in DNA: TGTGCTAGCAGCTCCGAAGCCAGCTCCTACAATGAGCAGTTCTTC. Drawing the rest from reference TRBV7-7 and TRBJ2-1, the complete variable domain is GAGVSQSPRYKVTKRGQDVTLRCDPISSHATLYWYQQALGQGPEFLTYFNYEAQPDKSGLPSDRFSAERPEGSISTLTIQRTEQRDSAMYRCASSSEASSYNEQFFGPGTRLTVL.

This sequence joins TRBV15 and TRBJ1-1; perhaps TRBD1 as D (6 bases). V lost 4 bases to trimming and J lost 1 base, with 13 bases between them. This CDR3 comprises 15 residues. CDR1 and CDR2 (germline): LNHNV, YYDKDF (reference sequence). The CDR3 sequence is CATSILGGGNTEAFF. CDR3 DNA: TGTGCCACCAGCATCTTAGGGGGGGGGAACACTGAAGCTTTCTTT. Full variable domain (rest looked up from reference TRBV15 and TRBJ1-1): DAMVIQNPRYQVTQFGKPVTLSCSQTLNHNVMYWYQQKSSQAPKLLFHYYDKDFNNEADTPDNFQSRRPNTSFCFLDIRSPGLGDTAMYLCATSILGGGNTEAFFGQGTRLTVV.

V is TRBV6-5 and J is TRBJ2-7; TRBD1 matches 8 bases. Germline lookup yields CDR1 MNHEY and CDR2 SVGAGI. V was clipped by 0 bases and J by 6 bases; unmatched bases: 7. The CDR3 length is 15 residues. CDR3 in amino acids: CASSYSGQGKFEQYF. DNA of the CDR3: TGTGCCAGCAGTTACTCCGGACAGGGAAAGTTCGAGCAGTACTTC.

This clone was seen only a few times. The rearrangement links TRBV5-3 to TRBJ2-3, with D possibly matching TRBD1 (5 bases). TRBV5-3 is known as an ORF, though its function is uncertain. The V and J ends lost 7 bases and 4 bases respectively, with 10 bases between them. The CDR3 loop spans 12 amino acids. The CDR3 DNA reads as TGTGCCAGAGGGCAGGGCTCAGATACGCAGTATTTT. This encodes CARGQGSDTQYF.

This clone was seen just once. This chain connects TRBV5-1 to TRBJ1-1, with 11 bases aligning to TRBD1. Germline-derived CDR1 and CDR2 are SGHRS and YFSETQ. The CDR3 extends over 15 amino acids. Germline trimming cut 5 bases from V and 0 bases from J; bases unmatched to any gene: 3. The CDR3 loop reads CASRGQGGMNTEAFF. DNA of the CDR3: TGCGCCAGCAGGGGACAGGGGGGCATGAACACTGAAGCTTTCTTT.

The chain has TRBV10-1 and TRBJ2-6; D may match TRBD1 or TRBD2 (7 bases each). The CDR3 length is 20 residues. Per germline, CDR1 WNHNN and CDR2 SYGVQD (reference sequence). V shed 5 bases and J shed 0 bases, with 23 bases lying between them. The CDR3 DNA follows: TGCGCCAGCAGTTCCCAGGGGGGTAAAGCGGGGTCCTCTGGGGCCAACGTCCTGACTTTC. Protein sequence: CASSSQGGKAGSSGANVLTF.

CDR3 sequence: CASSSTSEYYNEQFF. The CDR3, as DNA: TGTGCCAGTAGTTCGACTAGCGAGTATTACAATGAGCAGTTCTTC. V gene TRBV19 combines with J gene TRBJ2-1; 8 positions agree with TRBD2. This CDR3 has 15 residues. Per the germline V gene, CDR1 is LNHDA and CDR2 is SQIVND (reference sequence). V lost 5 bases, J lost 4 bases, and 7 bases stayed unmatched.

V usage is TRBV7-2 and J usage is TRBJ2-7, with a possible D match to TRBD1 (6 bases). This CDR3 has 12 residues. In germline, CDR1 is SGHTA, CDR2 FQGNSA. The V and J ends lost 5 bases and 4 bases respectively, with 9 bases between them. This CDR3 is CASSKQGYEQYF. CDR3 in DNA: TGTGCCAGCAGCAAACAGGGATACGAGCAGTACTTC.

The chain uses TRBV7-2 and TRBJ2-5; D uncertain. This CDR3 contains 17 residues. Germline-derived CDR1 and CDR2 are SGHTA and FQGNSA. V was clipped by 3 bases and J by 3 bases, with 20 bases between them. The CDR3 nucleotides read TGTGCCAGCAGCTTTTTCCGACCGGACGCAGCCAAAGAGACCCAGTACTTC. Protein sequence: CASSFFRPDAAKETQYF.

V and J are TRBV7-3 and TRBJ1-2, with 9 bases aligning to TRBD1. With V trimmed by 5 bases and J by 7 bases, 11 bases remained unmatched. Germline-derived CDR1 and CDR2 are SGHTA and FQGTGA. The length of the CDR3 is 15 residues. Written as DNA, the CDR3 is TGTGCCAGCAGCAGCAGCCGGGACAGGGCCTTTGGCTACACCTTC. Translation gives CASSSSRDRAFGYTF. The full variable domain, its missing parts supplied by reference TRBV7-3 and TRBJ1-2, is GAGVSQTPSNKVTEKGKYVELRCDPISGHTALYWYRQSLGQGPEFLIYFQGTGAADDSGLPNDRFFAVRPEGSVSTLKIQRTERGDSAVYLCASSSSRDRAFGYTFGSGTRLTVV.

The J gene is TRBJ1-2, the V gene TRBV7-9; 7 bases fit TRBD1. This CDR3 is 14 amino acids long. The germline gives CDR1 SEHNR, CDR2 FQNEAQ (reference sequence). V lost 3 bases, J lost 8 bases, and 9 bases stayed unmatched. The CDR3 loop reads CASSFRDSLRGYTF. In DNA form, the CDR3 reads TGTGCCAGCAGCTTCCGGGACAGCTTACGGGGCTACACCTTC.

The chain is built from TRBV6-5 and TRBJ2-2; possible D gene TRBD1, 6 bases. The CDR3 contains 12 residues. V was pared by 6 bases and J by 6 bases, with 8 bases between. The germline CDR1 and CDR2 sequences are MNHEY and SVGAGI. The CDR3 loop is CASRPGAGELFF. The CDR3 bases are TGTGCCAGCAGGCCAGGGGCCGGGGAGCTGTTTTTT.

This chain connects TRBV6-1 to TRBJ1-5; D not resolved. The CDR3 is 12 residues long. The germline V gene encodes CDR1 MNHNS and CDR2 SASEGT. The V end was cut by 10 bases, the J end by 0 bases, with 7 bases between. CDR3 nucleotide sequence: TGTGCCACCGAATATAGCAATCAGCCCCAGCATTTT. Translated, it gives CATEYSNQPQHF.